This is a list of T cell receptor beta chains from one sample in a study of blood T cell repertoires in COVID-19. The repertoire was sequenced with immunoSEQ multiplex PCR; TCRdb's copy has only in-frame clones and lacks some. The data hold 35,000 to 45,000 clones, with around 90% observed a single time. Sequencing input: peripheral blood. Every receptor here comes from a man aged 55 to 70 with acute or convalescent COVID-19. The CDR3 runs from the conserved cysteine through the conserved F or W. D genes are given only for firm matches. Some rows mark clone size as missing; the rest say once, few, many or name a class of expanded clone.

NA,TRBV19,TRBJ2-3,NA,CASSDRDTQYF,TGTGCCAGTAGTGATAGAGATACGCAGTATTTT
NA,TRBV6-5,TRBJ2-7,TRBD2,CASSYTRRELEQYF,TGTGCCAGCAGTTATACCCGGCGGGAGCTCGAGCAGTACTTC
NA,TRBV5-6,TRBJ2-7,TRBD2,CASSPPSASGRNEQYF,TGTGCCAGCAGCCCCCCCTCTGCTAGCGGGAGGAACGAGCAGTACTTC
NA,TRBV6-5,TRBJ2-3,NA,CASSSAYVDTQYF,TGTGCCAGCAGTTCCGCCTACGTGGATACGCAGTATTTT
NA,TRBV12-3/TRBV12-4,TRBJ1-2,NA,CASSWLSGYTF,TGTGCCAGCAGTTGGTTGAGCGGCTACACCTTC
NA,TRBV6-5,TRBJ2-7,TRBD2,CASTLSGGGYEQYF,TGTGCCAGCACCCTGAGCGGGGGTGGCTACGAGCAGTACTTC
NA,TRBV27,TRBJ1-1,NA,CASSLTGLNTEAFF,TGTGCCAGCAGTTTAACAGGGTTGAACACTGAAGCTTTCTTT
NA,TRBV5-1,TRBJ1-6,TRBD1,CASSAIQGWSSPLHF,TGCGCCAGCAGCGCGATACAGGGGTGGAGTTCACCCCTCCACTTT
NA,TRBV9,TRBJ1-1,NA,CASSVVPWGGGEAFF,TGTGCCAGCAGCGTAGTACCCTGGGGAGGGGGTGAAGCTTTCTTT
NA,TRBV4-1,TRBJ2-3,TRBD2,CASSQDRGTSDPDTQYF,TGCGCCAGCAGCCAAGATAGGGGCACTAGCGACCCAGATACGCAGTATTTT
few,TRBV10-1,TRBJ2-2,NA,CASKGVNTGELFF,TGCGCCAGCAAGGGGGTGAACACCGGGGAGCTGTTTTTT
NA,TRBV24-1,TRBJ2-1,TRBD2,CATMTSGSKNEQFF,TGTGCCACCATGACTAGCGGGAGTAAAAATGAGCAGTTCTTC
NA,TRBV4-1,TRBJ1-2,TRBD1,CASRELPQGAKVYGYTF,TGCGCCAGCAGAGAATTACCCCAGGGGGCTAAAGTGTATGGCTACACCTTC
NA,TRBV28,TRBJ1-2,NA,CASSWRDYGYTF,TGTGCCAGCAGTTGGCGGGACTATGGCTACACCTTC
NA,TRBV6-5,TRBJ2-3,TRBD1,CASTHRDRGGDTQYF,TGTGCCAGCACACACCGGGACAGGGGGGGGGATACGCAGTATTTT
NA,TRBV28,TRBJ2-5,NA,CASSLPGANEETQYF,TGTGCCAGCAGTTTGCCAGGGGCAAATGAAGAGACCCAGTACTTC
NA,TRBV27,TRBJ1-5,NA,CASSSARAAWQPQHF,TGTGCCAGCTCATCCGCCAGGGCGGCCTGGCAGCCCCAGCATTTT